Listed below are T cell receptor beta chains from one sample, sequenced in a study of T cell changes during pregnancy in multiple sclerosis. Clones were read by immunoSEQ multiplex PCR, and TCRdb kept only the in-frame ones, dropping some. The sample lists about 61,000 clones; 90% were seen once. The sequenced sample was peripheral blood, obtained in the first trimester of pregnancy. The receptor set was obtained from a female donor in good health, enrolled as a control in a pregnancy study. CDR3s include the opening cysteine and the closing phenylalanine or tryptophan. The order of the fields is D gene, CDR3 length, J gene, V gene, clone size, CDR3 protein, CDR3 DNA. D genes are given only for firm matches. Clone size appears in some rows only: once, few, many, or a class for an expanded clone.

>.|12|TRBJ1-2|TRBV6-5|.
CASSYRGGSYTF
TGTGCCAGCAGTTACCGGGGGGGGAGCTACACCTTC
>TRBD1|14|TRBJ1-5|TRBV27|few
CASSLDRAWQPQHF
TGTGCCAGCAGTCTAGACAGGGCATGGCAGCCCCAGCATTTT
>TRBD2|18|TRBJ2-3|TRBV5-6|.
CASSLDLAGGRRTDTQYF
TGTGCCAGCAGCTTGGACCTAGCGGGGGGGCGGCGCACAGATACGCAGTATTTT
>.|15|TRBJ2-2|TRBV10-3|.
CAISVNAGNTGELFF
TGTGCCATCAGTGTAAACGCGGGGAACACCGGGGAGCTGTTTTTT
>TRBD1|14|TRBJ1-2|TRBV19|once
CASRARQGATGYTF
TGTGCCAGTAGGGCGAGACAGGGGGCAACTGGCTACACCTTC
>.|15|TRBJ1-1|TRBV7-2|.
CASSKLTGVNTEAFF
TGTGCCAGCAGCAAATTGACAGGAGTGAACACTGAAGCTTTCTTT
>.|16|TRBJ2-7|TRBV11-2|.
CAGGEGVGINRYEQYF
TGTGCCGGAGGGGAAGGGGTCGGAATCAACCGCTACGAGCAGTACTTC
>TRBD1|14|TRBJ2-5|TRBV30|.
CAWSRGTVQETQYF
TGTGCCTGGAGTAGGGGGACAGTTCAAGAGACCCAGTACTTC
>.|14|TRBJ2-6|TRBV5-1|.
CASSPTGGANVLTF
TGCGCCAGCAGCCCGACGGGGGGGGCCAACGTCCTGACTTTC
>.|15|TRBJ1-2|TRBV5-1|.
CASSLGARAPYGYTF
TGCGCCAGCAGCTTGGGGGCGCGAGCTCCCTATGGCTACACCTTC
>.|12|TRBJ1-2|TRBV6-5|.
CASSPADYGYTF
TGTGCCAGCAGTCCGGCGGACTATGGCTACACCTTC
>TRBD2|16|TRBJ2-1|TRBV9|.
CASSPLWREGLGEQFF
TGTGCCAGCAGCCCCCTCTGGCGGGAGGGCCTAGGTGAGCAGTTCTTC
>TRBD2|14|TRBJ2-1|TRBV6-4|.
CASSAELGRDEQFF
TGTGCCAGCAGTGCGGAACTGGGGAGGGATGAGCAGTTCTTC
>TRBD2|15|TRBJ2-1|TRBV27|.
CASSSRLAGGSEQFF
TGTGCCAGCAGTTCTCGACTAGCGGGAGGGAGTGAGCAGTTCTTC
>.|16|TRBJ1-2|TRBV7-9|.
CASSPSTREVVDGYTF
TGTGCCAGCAGCCCATCGACTCGGGAGGTCGTGGATGGCTACACCTTC
>TRBD1|16|TRBJ2-2|TRBV18|.
CASSPTGTANTGELFF
TGTGCCAGCTCACCGACCGGGACAGCGAACACCGGGGAGCTGTTTTTT
>.|13|TRBJ2-7|TRBV11-2|.
CASSSPDSLEQYF
TGTGCCAGCAGCTCGCCCGACAGTCTCGAGCAGTACTTC
>TRBD1|14|TRBJ2-4|TRBV4-3|.
CATIPGQGENIQYF
TGCGCCACCATACCGGGACAGGGTGAAAACATTCAGTACTTC
>.|14|TRBJ2-7|TRBV6-5|.
CASSPGAGDLEQYF
TGTGCCAGCAGTCCCGGGGCAGGGGACCTCGAGCAGTACTTC
>.|14|TRBJ1-1|TRBV19|.
CASSLDMGGTEAFF
TGTGCCAGTAGTCTCGATATGGGAGGAACTGAAGCTTTCTTT
>TRBD2|18|TRBJ2-4|TRBV25-1|.
CASSDRTSGSEAKNIQYF
TGTGCCAGCAGTGACCGGACTAGCGGGAGCGAGGCCAAAAACATTCAGTACTTC
>TRBD1|15|TRBJ1-4|TRBV5-1|.
CASSFLGQPNEKLFF
TGCGCCAGCAGCTTCCTGGGACAGCCGAATGAAAAACTGTTTTTT
>.|13|TRBJ1-1|TRBV19|.
CASSWQFNTEAFF
TGTGCCAGTAGTTGGCAGTTTAACACTGAAGCTTTCTTT
>.|14|TRBJ2-2|TRBV25-1|.
CASSESGNTGELFF
TGTGCCAGCAGTGAATCAGGGAACACCGGGGAGCTGTTTTTT
>TRBD1|15|TRBJ2-7|TRBV5-1|.
CASSLGTGGPYEQYF
TGCGCCAGCAGCTTGGGGACAGGGGGCCCCTACGAGCAGTACTTC
>TRBD2|15|TRBJ2-1|TRBV6-6|.
CASSYSRDYYNEQFF
TGTGCCAGCAGTTACTCGCGGGACTACTACAATGAGCAGTTCTTC
>TRBD2|14|TRBJ2-5|TRBV29-1|.
CSVLHPLAGSPQYF
TGCAGCGTCCTCCACCCACTAGCGGGAAGTCCCCAGTACTTC
>.|15|TRBJ2-3|TRBV6-4|once
CASSDSVEGSDTQYF
TGTGCCAGCAGTGACTCGGTGGAGGGGTCAGATACGCAGTATTTT
>.|12|TRBJ2-7|TRBV28|.
CASSYLNYEQYF
TGTGCCAGCAGTTACTTAAACTACGAGCAGTACTTC
>.|14|TRBJ1-6|TRBV7-8|.
CASSRQARDSPLHF
TGTGCCAGCAGCCGACAGGCCAGGGATTCACCCCTCCACTTT
>.|15|TRBJ2-1|TRBV18|.
CASSPLAVSYNEQFF
TGTGCCAGCTCACCACTCGCGGTCTCCTACAATGAGCAGTTCTTC
>TRBD2|14|TRBJ2-2|TRBV6-4|.
CASVSGRDTGELFF
TGTGCCAGCGTGAGCGGGAGGGACACCGGGGAGCTGTTTTTT
>.|14|TRBJ1-3|TRBV7-2|.
CASTFTGSGNTIYF
TGTGCCAGCACCTTTACGGGCTCTGGAAACACCATATATTTT
>TRBD1|15|TRBJ1-2|TRBV2|.
CASSERTGPNYGYTF
TGTGCCAGCAGTGAAAGGACAGGACCAAACTATGGCTACACCTTC
>.|15|TRBJ2-2|TRBV27|.
CASSLIMTGSGELFF
TGTGCCAGCAGTTTAATAATGACAGGTTCGGGGGAGCTGTTTTTT
>TRBD2|15|TRBJ2-7|TRBV7-9|.
CASSPRGGGAYEQYF
TGTGCCAGCAGCCCCCGGGGGGGAGGCGCCTACGAGCAGTACTTC
>TRBD2|14|TRBJ2-3|TRBV30|once
CAWSLGGSTDTQYF
TGTGCCTGGAGCCTCGGGGGGAGCACAGATACGCAGTATTTT
>.|17|TRBJ2-1|TRBV5-4|.
CASSLIGQGQLKNEQFF
TGTGCCAGCAGCTTGATCGGGCAAGGACAGTTGAAGAATGAGCAGTTCTTC
>TRBD1|17|TRBJ1-5|TRBV28|.
CASSTGTGGEGNQPQHF
TGTGCCAGCAGTACAGGGACAGGGGGCGAAGGGAATCAGCCCCAGCATTTT
>TRBD1|12|TRBJ1-4|TRBV28|.
CASSRTGQKLFF
TGTGCCAGCAGTCGGACAGGGCAAAAACTGTTTTTT
>TRBD1|15|TRBJ1-6|TRBV19|.
CASSLTGDNNSPLHF
TGTGCCAGTAGCCTAACAGGGGACAATAATTCACCCCTCCACTTT
>TRBD1|15|TRBJ2-7|TRBV30|.
CAWSVPWDREVEQYF
TGTGCCTGGAGTGTACCCTGGGACAGGGAGGTCGAGCAGTACTTC
>TRBD2|16|TRBJ2-1|TRBV19|.
CASTPGRGLALNEQFF
TGTGCCAGTACCCCGGGGAGGGGACTAGCCCTCAATGAGCAGTTCTTC
>.|15|TRBJ1-1|TRBV9|.
CASSVDSNRGTEAFF
TGTGCCAGCAGCGTTGACTCGAATCGGGGGACTGAAGCTTTCTTT
>.|12|TRBJ1-1|TRBV11-3|.
CASSFLRDIAFF
TGTGCCAGCAGCTTTCTACGGGACATAGCTTTCTTT
>.|13|TRBJ1-1|TRBV18|.
CASSPTVGTEAFF
TGTGCCAGCTCACCGACTGTGGGCACTGAAGCTTTCTTT
>TRBD1|13|TRBJ1-2|TRBV27|.
CASSGTALYGYTF
TGTGCCAGCAGTGGGACAGCTCTCTATGGCTACACCTTC